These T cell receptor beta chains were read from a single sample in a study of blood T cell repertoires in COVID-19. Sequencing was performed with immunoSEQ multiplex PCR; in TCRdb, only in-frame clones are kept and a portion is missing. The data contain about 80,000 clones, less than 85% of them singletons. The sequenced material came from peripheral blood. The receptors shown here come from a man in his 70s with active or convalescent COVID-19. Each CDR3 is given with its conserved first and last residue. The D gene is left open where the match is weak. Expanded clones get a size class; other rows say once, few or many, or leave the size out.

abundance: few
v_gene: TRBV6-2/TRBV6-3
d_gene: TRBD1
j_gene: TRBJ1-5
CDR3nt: TGTGCCAGCAGTTACACAGGGGGCAATCAGCCCCAGCATTTT
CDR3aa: CASSYTGGNQPQHF

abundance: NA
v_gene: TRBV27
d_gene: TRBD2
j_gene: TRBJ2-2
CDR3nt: TGTGCCAGCAGTTTACCTTGGCTAGCGGGGGGGCGTGCGAACACCGGGGAGCTGTTTTTT
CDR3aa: CASSLPWLAGGRANTGELFF

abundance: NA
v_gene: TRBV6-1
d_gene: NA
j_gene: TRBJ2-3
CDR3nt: TGTGCCAGCAGTGATGTTGCAGATTCAGCGCAGTATTTT
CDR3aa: CASSDVADSAQYF

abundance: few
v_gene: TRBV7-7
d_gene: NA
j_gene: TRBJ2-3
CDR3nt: TGTGCCAGCAGTTCAGGGCGCCTTAGCGATACGCAGTATTTT
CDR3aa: CASSSGRLSDTQYF

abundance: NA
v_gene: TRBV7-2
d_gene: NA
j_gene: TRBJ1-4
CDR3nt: TGTGCCAGCAGCTTAGCTTCAGGGCTTAATGAAAAACTGTTTTTT
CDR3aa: CASSLASGLNEKLFF

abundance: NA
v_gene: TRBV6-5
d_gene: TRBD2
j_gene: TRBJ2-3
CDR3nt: TGTGCCAGCAGTTCGGGACTACTCAAGTTGGCAGATACGCAGTATTTT
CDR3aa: CASSSGLLKLADTQYF

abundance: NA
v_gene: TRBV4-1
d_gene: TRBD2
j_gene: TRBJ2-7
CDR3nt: TGCGCCAGCAGCCAAACTGCCGGACTAGCGGCCTACGAGCAGTACTTC
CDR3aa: CASSQTAGLAAYEQYF

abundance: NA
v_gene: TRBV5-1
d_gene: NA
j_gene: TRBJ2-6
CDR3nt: TGCGCCAGCAGCTTAGGAGGTGGGGCCAACGTCCTGACTTTC
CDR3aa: CASSLGGGANVLTF

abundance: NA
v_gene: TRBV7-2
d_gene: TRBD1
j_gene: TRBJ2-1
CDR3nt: TGTGCCAGCAGCGAGGGACAGTACAATGAGCAGTTCTTC
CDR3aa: CASSEGQYNEQFF

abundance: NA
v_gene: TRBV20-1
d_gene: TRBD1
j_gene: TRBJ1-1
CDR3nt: TGCAGTGCTAGTAAGGGGGCGGACACTGAAGCTTTCTTT
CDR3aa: CSASKGADTEAFF

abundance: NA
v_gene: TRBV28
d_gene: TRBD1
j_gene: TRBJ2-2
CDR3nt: TGTGCCAGCCGGTGGGACAGCCGAAACGGGGAGCTGTTTTTT
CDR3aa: CASRWDSRNGELFF

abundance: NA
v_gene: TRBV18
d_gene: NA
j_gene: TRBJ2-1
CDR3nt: TGTGCCAGCTCACCCGGACATTACCAGTTCTTC
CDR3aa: CASSPGHYQFF

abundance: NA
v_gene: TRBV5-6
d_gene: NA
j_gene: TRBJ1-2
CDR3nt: TGTGCCAGCAGCTTGTCGAGGGCAGGCCACGAGCCATATGGCTACACCTTC
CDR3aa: CASSLSRAGHEPYGYTF

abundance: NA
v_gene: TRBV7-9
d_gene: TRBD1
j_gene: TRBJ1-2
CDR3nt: TGTGCCAGCAGGTCTGACAGGGGATATGGCTACACCTTC
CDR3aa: CASRSDRGYGYTF

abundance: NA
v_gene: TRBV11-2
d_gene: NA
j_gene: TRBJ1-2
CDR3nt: TGTGCCAGCAGCTTAGATGTTTCTAGTGGGGCCTATGGCTACACCTTC
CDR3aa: CASSLDVSSGAYGYTF

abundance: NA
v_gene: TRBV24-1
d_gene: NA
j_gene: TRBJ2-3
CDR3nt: TGTGCCACAAGAAGCGGATCAGATACGCAGTATTTT
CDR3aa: CATRSGSDTQYF

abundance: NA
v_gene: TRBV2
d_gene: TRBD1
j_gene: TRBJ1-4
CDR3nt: TGTGCCAGCTCTGACCCCAGGGGGCGCATTGAAAAACTGTTTTTT
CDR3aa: CASSDPRGRIEKLFF

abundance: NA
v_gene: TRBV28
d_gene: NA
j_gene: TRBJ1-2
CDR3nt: TGTGCCAGTGAAGACAGTAGTGGCTACACCTTC
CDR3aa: CASEDSSGYTF